This T cell receptor beta chain emerged from a study of T cells in Graves' hyperthyroidism and ophthalmopathy. What was amplified from RNA transcripts were TCR beta CDR3 regions. The primer set for the first-round RT-PCR of the TCR CDR3 was HTBI. TCRdb re-called the multiplex PCR reads with MiXCR, one entry per CDR3 protein. The table has about 340,000 distinct CDR3 sequences, 15% to 20% seen once. There are many counts of this clonotype. V lost 7 bases and J lost 6, with 9 bases in between. Germline loops: CDR1 SNHLY, CDR2 FYNNEI. This CDR3 spans 11 amino acids. The TCR comes from a woman in her 50s with Graves' hyperthyroidism. V is TRBV2 and J is TRBJ1-1; a possible D gene is TRBD1 (5 bases). Specimen: blood. The CDR3 protein is CASTAGAEAFF. CDR3 nucleotide sequence: TGTGCCAGCACAGCGGGGGCTGAAGCTTTCTTT.